What follows are 21 T cell receptor beta chains derived from one specimen sequenced in a study of shared clonotypes between healthy human individuals. The protocol was immunoSEQ multiplex PCR, while the TCRdb copy is restricted to in-frame clones and leaves out a portion. The sample yields 2 million to 2.5 million clones, approximately 96% seen once. Sequenced: naive CD4+ T cells sorted from blood. As for subset: CD45RA+ positively selected. The receptors stem from a man between 18 and 29 years old in good health.

V and J are TRBV9 and TRBJ2-5; 7 bases agree with TRBD2. This CDR3 has 15 amino acids. CDR1 is SGDLS and CDR2 is YYNGEE in the germline V gene. The trim removed 0 bases at V and 0 bases at J, leaving 2 bases unmatched. CDR3 sequence reads: CASSVVSGYQETQYF. The CDR3 DNA sequence: TGTGCCAGCAGCGTAGTTAGCGGGTACCAAGAGACCCAGTACTTC.

Points on this clone: The sample carries other DNA sequences with the same CDR3. The chain links TRBV7-6 to TRBJ1-5; D gene ambiguous. Per the germline V gene, CDR1 is SGHVS and CDR2 is FNYEAQ. This CDR3 is 13 amino acids long. V lost 1 base, J lost 6 bases, and 7 bases lay in between. The CDR3 DNA reads TGTGCCAGCAGCTTAGGGGGAGGTCAGCCCCAGCATTTT. This translates into CASSLGGGQPQHF. The entire variable domain, with the rest obtained from reference TRBV7-6 and TRBJ1-5, is as follows: GAGVSQSPRYKVTKRGQDVALRCDPISGHVSLYWYRQALGQGPEFLTYFNYEAQQDKSGLPNDRFSAERPEGSISTLTIQRTEQRDSAMYRCASSLGGGQPQHFGDGTRLSIL.

V is TRBV7-6 and J is TRBJ2-7; 8 nucleotides agree with TRBD1. V shed 5 bases, J shed 3 bases, and the junction held 9 bases outside the gene matches. This CDR3 is built from 15 residues. Germline-derived CDR1 and CDR2 are SGHVS and FNYEAQ. In DNA form, the CDR3 reads TGTGCCAGCAGCCTCCAAGACAGGGGAAACTACGAGCAGTACTTC. Its translation: CASSLQDRGNYEQYF. The whole variable domain, filled in from reference TRBV7-6 and TRBJ2-7, reads GAGVSQSPRYKVTKRGQDVALRCDPISGHVSLYWYRQALGQGPEFLTYFNYEAQQDKSGLPNDRFSAERPEGSISTLTIQRTEQRDSAMYRCASSLQDRGNYEQYFGPGTRLTVT.

Regarding this clone: This sample also contains other DNA sequences that code for the same CDR3. The J gene is TRBJ2-5, the V gene TRBV9, with D possibly being TRBD2 (7 bases). The CDR3 has 14 amino acids. The germline V and J ends were trimmed by 2 bases and 4 bases, with 12 bases remaining between them. Germline-derived CDR1 and CDR2 are SGDLS and YYNGEE. CDR3 nucleotides: TGTGCCAGCAGCGTCGGGGGGCTTGGAGAGACCCAGTACTTC. It encodes CASSVGGLGETQYF.

J is TRBJ2-2 and V is TRBV10-3; D call uncertain. Per germline, CDR1 ENHRY and CDR2 SYGVKD. The V gene lost 3 bases and the J gene lost 1 base, with 3 bases spanning the gap. This CDR3 region has 13 residues. This CDR3 reads CAISDLNTGELFF. In nucleotides, the CDR3 is TGTGCCATCAGTGATTTGAACACCGGGGAGCTGTTTTTT.

This chain connects TRBV11-2 to TRBJ2-5; possible D gene TRBD2, 5 bases. The closer fit of TRBJ2-7 to the DNA end suggests the J call may be wrong. The length of the CDR3 is 15 residues. Germline V CDR1 and CDR2: SGHAT, FQNNGV. CDR3 coding DNA: TGTGCCAGCAGCTTAGTCGGTCGGGGAACCTACGAGCAGTACTTC. The encoded protein is CASSLVGRGTYEQYF.

Points on this clone: The identical CDR3 is also encoded by other nucleotide sequences in the sample. The CDR3 DNA follows: TGCGCCAGCAGCCGGAGCGGGAGCTCCTACAATGAGCAGTTCTTC. The encoded protein is CASSRSGSSYNEQFF. The rearrangement joins TRBV5-1 to TRBJ2-1, with TRBD2 identical over 8 bases. The germline gives CDR1 SGHRS, CDR2 YFSETQ. The CDR3 is made up of 15 amino acids. V shed 4 bases, J shed 0 bases, and the junction held 3 bases outside the gene matches.

The J gene is TRBJ1-1, the V gene TRBV5-1; no definite D call. CDR3 length: 15 residues. Per the germline V gene, CDR1 is SGHRS and CDR2 is YFSETQ. V lost 4 bases and J lost 3, with 16 bases in between. The CDR3 here is CASSPRIAAYTEAFF. The CDR3 region has the DNA TGCGCCAGCAGCCCCCGGATTGCGGCATACACTGAAGCTTTCTTT.

The rearrangement links TRBV5-1 to TRBJ1-2; maybe TRBD1 (6 bases). The ends were cut back, 6 bases at V and 2 bases at J, with 17 bases in the middle. The CDR3 totals 15 residues. Per germline, CDR1 SGHRS and CDR2 YFSETQ. The CDR3 nucleotides are TGCGCCAGCACCCCATCATCAGGGGTGAACTATGGCTACACCTTC. This encodes CASTPSSGVNYGYTF. Complete variable domain (other parts from reference TRBV5-1 and TRBJ1-2): KAGVTQTPRYLIKTRGQQVTLSCSPISGHRSVSWYQQTPGQGLQFLFEYFSETQRNKGNFPGRFSGRQFSNSRSEMNVSTLELGDSALYLCASTPSSGVNYGYTFGSGTRLTVV.

The V and J genes are TRBV7-2 and TRBJ1-6; the D gene is possibly TRBD1 (6 bases). This CDR3 has 19 amino acids. V lost 3 bases to trimming and J lost 0 bases, with 18 bases between them. Germline V CDR1 and CDR2: SGHTA, FQGNSA. The CDR3 loop reads CASSFSLGGTSSYNSPLHF. The CDR3, as DNA: TGTGCCAGCAGCTTCTCTTTAGGAGGGACAAGCTCCTATAATTCACCCCTCCACTTT. Supplemented by reference TRBV7-2 and TRBJ1-6, the full variable domain reads GAGVSQSPSNKVTEKGKDVELRCDPISGHTALYWYRQSLGQGLEFLIYFQGNSAPDKSGLPSDRFSAERTGGSVSTLTIQRTQQEDSAVYLCASSFSLGGTSSYNSPLHFGNGTRLTVT.

CDR3 region: CASSPPGQSGANVLTF. The CDR3 DNA sequence: TGTGCCAGCAGCCCCCCGGGACAATCTGGGGCCAACGTCCTGACTTTC. The J gene is TRBJ2-6, the V gene TRBV5-4; D is possibly TRBD1 (6 bases). Germline V gene data show CDR1 as SGHNT and CDR2 as YYREEE (reference sequence). The CDR3 runs to 16 residues. V lost 4 bases and J lost 1, with 12 bases in between.

This clone was found once. CDR3 amino acids: CASRQGGTEAFF. The CDR3 DNA sequence: TGTGCCAGCCGACAGGGGGGCACTGAAGCTTTCTTT. The chain carries TRBV2 and TRBJ1-1; 9 nucleotides match TRBD1. The CDR3 runs to 12 residues. Germline trimming cut 8 bases from V and 4 bases from J; bases unmatched to any gene: 2. Germline CDR1 and CDR2: SNHLY and FYNNEI. Variable domain in full (rest from reference TRBV2 and TRBJ1-1): EPEVTQTPSHQVTQMGQEVILRCVPISNHLYFYWYRQILGQKVEFLVSFYNNEISEKSEIFDDQFSVERPDGSNFTLKIRSTKLEDSAMYFCASRQGGTEAFFGQGTRLTVV.

The chain is built from TRBV7-2 and TRBJ2-5; maybe TRBD2 (6 bases). The CDR3 contains 18 residues. Germline loops: CDR1 SGHTA, CDR2 FQGNSA. Trimming shortened V by 1 base and J by 1 base, and 19 bases separated the two germline ends. The CDR3 region is CASSLGPGGFRLQETQYF. DNA of the CDR3: TGTGCCAGCAGCTTAGGGCCCGGAGGGTTCAGACTCCAAGAGACCCAGTACTTC. The full variable domain, with the rest looked up from reference TRBV7-2 and TRBJ2-5, is GAGVSQSPSNKVTEKGKDVELRCDPISGHTALYWYRQSLGQGLEFLIYFQGNSAPDKSGLPSDRFSAERTGGSVSTLTIQRTQQEDSAVYLCASSLGPGGFRLQETQYFGPGTRLLVL.

The chain links TRBV12-5 to TRBJ2-7; possibly TRBD2 for D (6 bases). The CDR3 contains 15 residues. V lost 0 bases and J 2 bases, leaving 11 bases between the germline ends. Germline CDR1 and CDR2: LGHNT and FRNRAP. The CDR3, as DNA: TGTGCTAGTGGTTTGGTTATAGGAGGGCCCTACGAGCAGTACTTC. Amino acids: CASGLVIGGPYEQYF.

This clone was detected only once. V and J are TRBV30 and TRBJ1-5, with TRBD1 identical over 7 bases. J was trimmed by 7 bases and V by 2 bases; bases with no gene match: 8. CDR1 is GTSNPN and CDR2 is SVGIG in the germline V gene (reference sequence). CDR3 size: 14 residues. Here the CDR3 reads CAWSTDRVRQPQHF. CDR3 in DNA: TGTGCCTGGAGTACCGACAGGGTAAGGCAGCCCCAGCATTTT.

The rearrangement links TRBV18 to TRBJ2-1; D possibly corresponds to TRBD2 (7 bases). The length of the CDR3 is 15 residues. Germline V gene sequence: CDR1 KGHSH, CDR2 LQKENI. Deletions cut 1 base from V and 7 bases from J, with 14 bases between. The CDR3 sequence: CASSPQGGASNEQFF. The CDR3 DNA reads as TGTGCCAGCTCACCACAAGGGGGGGCCAGTAATGAGCAGTTCTTC.

V is TRBV28 and J is TRBJ2-5; 12 bases agree with TRBD2. The V segment lost 3 bases and the J segment 5 bases; nucleotides outside the gene matches: 7. The CDR3 runs 16 residues. Germline V gene sequence: CDR1 MDHEN, CDR2 SYDVKM. The CDR3 DNA follows: TGTGCCAGCAGTTTTCCTAGCGGGGGGGCGCGGGAGACCCAGTACTTC. This codes for CASSFPSGGARETQYF.

The chain has TRBV11-2 and TRBJ2-1; tentative D call: TRBD2 (6 bases). Germline V lookup: CDR1 SGHAT, CDR2 FQNNGV. Trimming pared 1 base from V and 5 bases from J, leaving 18 bases between. The CDR3 loop spans 17 amino acids. As DNA, the CDR3 is TGTGCCAGCAGCTTAGTTGCTAGCGCAGGCCTTAACAATGAGCAGTTCTTC. Its protein is CASSLVASAGLNNEQFF.

The chain combines TRBV10-1 with TRBJ1-1; the D is unclear. V shed 3 bases and J shed 1 base, with 6 bases lying between them. The CDR3 is 13 amino acids. CDR1 is WNHNN, CDR2 SYGVQD, per germline (reference sequence). The CDR3 DNA follows: TGCGCCAGCAGTGATGGGCCGAACACTGAAGCTTTCTTT. Translation gives CASSDGPNTEAFF.

The chain employs TRBV6-6 and TRBJ1-2; D is uncertain. Looked up from germline, CDR1 is MNHNY and CDR2 is SVGAGI (reference sequence). Trimming shortened V by 4 bases and J by 4 bases, and 16 bases separated the two germline ends. This CDR3 is 15 amino acids long. CDR3 protein: CASSSPPSGAYGYTF. CDR3 bases: TGTGCCAGCAGTTCGCCTCCCTCAGGAGCCTATGGCTACACCTTC.

The V and J genes are TRBV27 and TRBJ1-4; D is perhaps TRBD1 (5 bases). Germline CDR1 MNHEY, CDR2 SMNVEV (reference sequence). The CDR3 is 15 residues long. The V end lost 9 bases, the J end lost 5 bases, and 19 bases lay between the germline ends. The CDR3 spells CAREAWVGPNEKLFF. The CDR3 coding sequence is TGTGCCAGGGAGGCCTGGGTGGGGCCAAATGAAAAACTGTTTTTT.